This is a list of T cell receptor beta chains from one sample in a study of blood T cell repertoires in COVID-19. Data came from immunoSEQ multiplex PCR; TCRdb stores just in-frame clones and leaves some out. The sample contains approximately 280,000 clones, 80% to 95% of which appear only once. Sequenced: peripheral blood. Receptors originate from a woman aged 25 to 39 with COVID-19, enrolled during active disease. The CDR3 runs from the conserved cysteine through the conserved F or W. The order of the fields is J gene, clone size, D gene, V gene, CDR3 protein, CDR3 DNA. The D gene is left open where the match is weak. The listing skips clone size in some rows; elsewhere it reads once, few, many or a size class.

TRBJ2-7,-,TRBD1,TRBV2,CASSGTGGFNITYEQYF,TGTGCCAGCAGCGGGACAGGAGGCTTTAATATCACCTACGAGCAGTACTTC
TRBJ1-4,-,TRBD1,TRBV15,CATRRDREGEKLFF,TGTGCCACCAGGAGGGACAGGGAGGGTGAAAAACTGTTTTTT
TRBJ2-1,-,TRBD1,TRBV19,CASSFRDRGQNEQFF,TGTGCCAGTAGTTTCCGGGACAGGGGGCAGAATGAGCAGTTCTTC
TRBJ2-7,-,TRBD2,TRBV4-3,CASSQDRDYHYEQYF,TGCGCCAGCAGCCAAGATAGGGACTATCACTACGAGCAGTACTTC
TRBJ1-2,-,TRBD1,TRBV6-6,CASSYVRDSNGYTF,TGTGCCAGCAGTTATGTTCGGGACAGTAACGGCTACACCTTC
TRBJ2-2,few,-,TRBV7-3,CASSSLPTGELFF,TGTGCCAGCAGCTCCCTTCCCACCGGGGAGCTGTTTTTT
TRBJ1-6,once,TRBD1,TRBV20-1,CSASGGWGQGDSPLHF,TGCAGTGCTAGTGGGGGCTGGGGACAGGGAGATTCACCCCTCCACTTT
TRBJ2-4,-,-,TRBV25-1,CASSVTGSSDIQYF,TGTGCCAGCAGTGTGACAGGCAGCTCGGACATTCAGTACTTC
TRBJ1-2,-,-,TRBV28,CASRVTPNYGYTF,TGTGCCAGCAGGGTGACACCGAACTATGGCTACACCTTC
TRBJ2-7,-,-,TRBV12-3/TRBV12-4,CASSRQKVQYF,TGTGCCAGCAGTAGACAGAAAGTGCAGTACTTC
TRBJ1-5,-,-,TRBV30,CAWSLEWEPQHF,TGTGCCTGGAGTTTGGAGTGGGAGCCCCAGCATTTT
TRBJ2-4,-,-,TRBV5-6,CASSLAVDRKNIQYF,TGTGCCAGCAGCTTGGCCGTAGACAGGAAAAACATTCAGTACTTC
TRBJ1-1,-,TRBD1,TRBV6-5,CASKLGDRVWHEAFF,TGTGCCAGCAAACTAGGGGACAGGGTCTGGCATGAAGCTTTCTTT
TRBJ1-2,-,TRBD1,TRBV7-3,CASSSADRGSSYTF,TGTGCCAGCAGCTCAGCGGACAGGGGGTCTAGCTACACCTTC
TRBJ1-2,-,TRBD1,TRBV6-5,CASSYSRTGGYGYTF,TGTGCCAGCAGTTACTCGAGGACAGGGGGCTATGGCTACACCTTC
TRBJ2-7,-,TRBD1,TRBV11-2,CASSVSGTAVYEQYF,TGTGCCAGCAGCGTATCTGGGACAGCAGTTTACGAGCAGTACTTC
TRBJ1-5,once,-,TRBV4-3,CASSNQWGQPQHF,TGCGCCAGCAGTAACCAGTGGGGCCAGCCCCAGCATTTT
TRBJ1-2,-,-,TRBV5-1,CASSPGPGVSYGYTF,TGCGCCAGCAGCCCGGGGCCAGGGGTCTCCTATGGCTACACCTTC
TRBJ1-5,few,-,TRBV5-1,CASSLETGGNQPQHF,TGCGCCAGCAGCTTGGAGACAGGTGGCAATCAGCCCCAGCATTTT
TRBJ2-3,-,TRBD1,TRBV27,CASRRQGPDTQYF,TGTGCCAGCAGACGACAGGGACCAGATACGCAGTATTTT
TRBJ2-7,-,-,TRBV28,CASSPSGLAIYEQYF,TGTGCCAGCAGTCCTTCGGGCCTAGCGATATACGAGCAGTACTTC
TRBJ1-1,once,-,TRBV19,CASSPGQFFRTTERHTEAFF,TGTGCCAGTAGTCCCGGACAGTTTTTTAGAACCACTGAACGCCACACTGAAGCTTTCTTT
TRBJ1-4,-,TRBD1,TRBV10-3,CAISVEQGGEKLFF,TGTGCCATCAGTGTAGAACAGGGGGGCGAAAAACTGTTTTTT
TRBJ1-5,-,TRBD1,TRBV2,CASSGTGSQPQHF,TGTGCCAGCAGCGGGACAGGGAGTCAGCCCCAGCATTTT
TRBJ1-4,-,-,TRBV29-1,CSVAGGFNEKLFF,TGCAGCGTTGCTGGCGGCTTTAATGAAAAACTGTTTTTT
TRBJ2-1,once,-,TRBV5-6,CASSSRDFPYNEQFF,TGTGCCAGCAGCTCCCGGGACTTTCCCTACAATGAGCAGTTCTTC
TRBJ1-3,-,-,TRBV19,CASSRGAVGNTIYF,TGTGCCAGTAGTCGCGGGGCAGTAGGAAACACCATATATTTT
TRBJ2-5,-,-,TRBV12-3/TRBV12-4,CASSLEGSETQYF,TGTGCCAGCAGTTTAGAGGGGTCGGAGACCCAGTACTTC
TRBJ2-7,-,-,TRBV27,CASSLTRFYYEQYF,TGTGCCAGCAGTTTAACTAGGTTCTACTACGAGCAGTACTTC
TRBJ2-3,-,-,TRBV19,CASRSQGTDTQYF,TGTGCCAGTAGGTCCCAGGGCACAGATACGCAGTATTTT
TRBJ2-3,-,-,TRBV7-3,CASSLTGGSTDTQYF,TGTGCCAGCAGCTTGACCGGCGGTAGCACAGATACGCAGTATTTT
TRBJ1-2,-,-,TRBV28,CASSLSGNNYGYTF,TGTGCCAGCAGTTTATCAGGGAATAACTATGGCTACACCTTC
TRBJ1-2,-,TRBD1,TRBV19,CASSIGTDGYTF,TGTGCCAGTAGTATCGGGACAGATGGCTACACCTTC
TRBJ2-2,-,TRBD2,TRBV7-9,CASSPWEGANTGELFF,TGTGCCAGCAGCCCATGGGAGGGCGCGAACACCGGGGAGCTGTTTTTT
TRBJ2-3,-,-,TRBV2,CASSVGATSTDTQYF,TGTGCCAGCAGTGTGGGGGCAACTAGCACAGATACGCAGTATTTT
TRBJ2-7,-,TRBD2,TRBV10-3,CAISAGAGSSYEQYF,TGTGCCATCAGTGCGGGAGCGGGAAGCTCCTACGAGCAGTACTTC
TRBJ2-3,-,-,TRBV30,CAWSVQADTQYF,TGTGCCTGGAGTGTCCAGGCAGATACGCAGTATTTT
TRBJ1-1,-,-,TRBV5-1,CASSLGGGNTEAFF,TGCGCCAGCAGCTTAGGAGGTGGGAACACTGAAGCTTTCTTT
TRBJ2-2,-,-,TRBV9,CASSVLANTGELFF,TGTGCCAGCAGCGTACTAGCGAACACCGGGGAGCTGTTTTTT
TRBJ2-2,-,TRBD1,TRBV24-1,CATSESGTGRTGELFF,TGTGCCACCAGTGAGTCCGGGACAGGGAGGACCGGGGAGCTGTTTTTT
TRBJ2-2,-,-,TRBV6-5,CASSRTGELFF,TGTGCCAGCAGCCGCACCGGGGAGCTGTTTTTT
TRBJ2-3,-,TRBD1,TRBV28,CATLQGLGTDTQYF,TGTGCCACCCTACAGGGGCTTGGCACAGATACGCAGTATTTT
TRBJ1-5,-,-,TRBV7-9,CASSSGVSNQPQHF,TGTGCCAGCAGCTCAGGGGTAAGCAATCAGCCCCAGCATTTT
TRBJ1-1,-,TRBD1,TRBV18,CASSQTGAGMNTEAFF,TGTGCCAGCTCACAAACAGGGGCCGGGATGAACACTGAAGCTTTCTTT
TRBJ1-1,-,-,TRBV7-8,CASSMRQNMNTEAFF,TGTGCCAGCAGCATGAGACAGAACATGAACACTGAAGCTTTCTTT
TRBJ2-2,-,-,TRBV28,CASSSWRRSNTGELFF,TGTGCCAGCAGTTCGTGGAGACGTTCGAACACCGGGGAGCTGTTTTTT
TRBJ1-4,-,TRBD1,TRBV4-2,CASSQTRTGSVANEKLFF,TGTGCCAGCAGCCAAACCCGGACAGGGTCGGTAGCTAATGAAAAACTGTTTTTT
TRBJ2-5,once,-,TRBV2,CASSIGGPRGTTQYF,TGTGCCAGCAGCATAGGAGGGCCCCGGGGGACGACCCAGTACTTC
TRBJ2-2,-,TRBD1,TRBV4-1,CASSQEKQGATGELFF,TGCGCCAGCAGCCAAGAGAAACAGGGGGCGACCGGGGAGCTGTTTTTT
TRBJ2-3,-,TRBD2,TRBV27,CASRVMLGLAGDRGTQYF,TGTGCCAGCAGGGTAATGTTAGGGCTAGCGGGAGATCGGGGAACGCAGTATTTT
TRBJ1-5,few,-,TRBV5-1,CASSLEGQGYQPQHF,TGCGCCAGCAGCTTGGAGGGTCAGGGCTATCAGCCCCAGCATTTT
TRBJ1-6,-,TRBD1,TRBV7-9,CASSPSGGHSPLHF,TGTGCCAGCAGCCCCTCAGGGGGGCATTCACCCCTCCACTTT
TRBJ2-5,once,-,TRBV12-3/TRBV12-4,CASSRPPGTQYF,TGTGCCAGCAGTAGACCCCCGGGGACCCAGTACTTC
TRBJ1-2,-,TRBD1,TRBV30,CAWSVSGGLAYTF,TGTGCCTGGAGTGTATCAGGGGGCTTGGCCTACACCTTC